One and the same sample provided the 21 T cell receptor beta chains below, sequenced in a study of CD8+ T cells in alopecia areata. It was cDNA, reverse transcribed from extracted RNA, that served as the sequencing template. The assay was immunoSEQ multiplex PCR, and TCRdb's table has in-frame clones only and misses some. The table includes about 210,000 clones, 35% to 40% detected once. Treatment given: oral pan-JAK inhibitor, 5-10 mg twice daily. This specimen consisted of CD4+ T cells sorted from blood, obtained at approximately week 34, from a patient treated with tofacitinib. These receptors all stem from a human donor with alopecia areata.

The CDR3 protein is CSAGTVLAKNIQYF. The CDR3 DNA follows: TGCAGCGCTGGGACAGTCCTAGCCAAAAACATTCAGTACTTC. V and J are TRBV29-1 and TRBJ2-4, with 7 bases fitting TRBD1. With 7 bases clipped from V and 0 bases from J, the junction kept 6 bases outside the gene matches. This CDR3 region has 14 residues. The germline V gene encodes CDR1 SQVTM and CDR2 ANQGSEA.

V and J are TRBV25-1 and TRBJ1-1; D remains ambiguous. The length of the CDR3 is 11 residues. Deletions cut 5 bases from V and 7 bases from J, with 8 bases between. In germline, CDR1 is MGHDK, CDR2 SYGVNS. The CDR3 spells CASSFNGEAFF. For the CDR3, the DNA is TGTGCCAGCAGTTTCAATGGTGAAGCTTTCTTT. Full variable domain (remainder filled in from reference TRBV25-1 and TRBJ1-1): EADIYQTPRYLVIGTGKKITLECSQTMGHDKMYWYQQDPGMELHLIHYSYGVNSTEKGDLSSESTVSRIRTEHFPLTLESARPSHTSQYLCASSFNGEAFFGQGTRLTVV.

This clone appeared a few times. This sequence joins TRBV28 and TRBJ2-3, with a weak D call TRBD2 (7 bases). This CDR3 is 14 amino acids long. From germline, CDR1 is MDHEN and CDR2 SYDVKM. V shed 7 bases and J shed 2 bases, with 13 bases lying between them. The CDR3 DNA reads as TGTGCCAGCACCCGCGGGGGCAACACAGATACGCAGTATTTT. Residues: CASTRGGNTDTQYF. Filled out from reference TRBV28 and TRBJ2-3, the complete variable domain reads DVKVTQSSRYLVKRTGEKVFLECVQDMDHENMFWYRQDPGLGLRLIYFSYDVKMKEKGDIPEGYSVSREKKERFSLILESASTNQTSMYLCASTRGGNTDTQYFGPGTRLTVL.

This chain connects TRBV5-5 to TRBJ2-3, with TRBD1 matching 9 bases. V was clipped by 4 bases and J by 4 bases; unmatched bases: 7. CDR1 SGHKS and CDR2 YYEKEE come from the germline V gene (reference sequence). This CDR3 region has 15 residues. In DNA, the CDR3 is TGTGCCAGCAGCCCCGGGACAGGGTATTCAGATACGCAGTATTTT. It is translated as CASSPGTGYSDTQYF.

This clone occurred a few times. The chain links TRBV27 to TRBJ1-1; D may be TRBD1 (5 bases). This CDR3 is 13 amino acids long. V dropped 5 bases and J dropped 1 base, with 8 bases sitting between them. Looked up from germline, CDR1 is MNHEY and CDR2 is SMNVEV (reference sequence). CDR3 coding DNA: TGTGCCAGCAGTCGACAGAGGAACACTGAAGCTTTCTTT. As protein: CASSRQRNTEAFF.

The chain couples TRBV4-1 to TRBJ2-7; TRBD2 agrees at 8 bases. With V trimmed by 5 bases and J by 1 base, 10 bases remained unmatched. CDR1 and CDR2 from the germline V gene are MGHRA and YSYEKL. CDR3 size: 16 residues. This CDR3 reads CASSSGAGGVSYEQYF. The CDR3 DNA follows: TGCGCCAGCAGCTCGGGGGCGGGAGGAGTTTCCTACGAGCAGTACTTC.

This clone was recorded a few times. Other DNA sequences in the same sample also yield this CDR3. This sequence joins TRBV30 and TRBJ1-1; D gene ambiguous. The germline V gene encodes CDR1 GTSNPN and CDR2 SVGIG (reference sequence). The CDR3 length is 13 residues. The V end lost 0 bases, the J end lost 1 base, and 6 bases lay between the germline ends. This chain's CDR3 is CAWSVLGNTEAFF. The CDR3 DNA sequence: TGTGCCTGGAGTGTACTGGGGAACACTGAAGCTTTCTTT.

V usage is TRBV5-1 and J usage is TRBJ2-1; unclear D gene. V gave up 4 bases and J gave up 2 bases, with 10 bases separating them. The germline gives CDR1 SGHRS, CDR2 YFSETQ. This CDR3 is built from 14 residues. DNA of the CDR3: TGCGCCAGCAGCCCGGTATCGGCCTACAATGAGCAGTTCTTC. It translates to CASSPVSAYNEQFF.

A few counts support this clone. The chain employs TRBV7-7 and TRBJ2-2; either TRBD1 or TRBD2 may fit D (5 bases each). Between the trimmed V and J ends, which lost 5 bases and 1 base, there was a span of 14 bases. The CDR3 sequence is 16 residues long. Germline V gene data show CDR1 as SSHAT and CDR2 as FNYEAQ (reference sequence). DNA of the CDR3: TGTGCCAGCAGCCCTGGGGCGGGTAGGAACACCGGGGAGCTGTTTTTT. Translated: CASSPGAGRNTGELFF. The full variable domain, in which reference TRBV7-7 and TRBJ2-2 provide the parts outside the CDR3, is GAGVSQSPRYKVTKRGQDVTLRCDPISSHATLYWYQQALGQGPEFLTYFNYEAQPDKSGLPSDRFSAERPEGSISTLTIQRTEQRDSAMYRCASSPGAGRNTGELFFGEGSRLTVL.

The chain links TRBV19 to TRBJ2-2, with 10 bases identical to TRBD1. Germline assignment: CDR1 LNHDA and CDR2 SQIVND (reference sequence). The CDR3 is 14 amino acids. J gave up 7 bases and V 6 bases, and 5 bases lay outside the gene matches. CDR3 loop: CASRRQGAGGELFF. In DNA, the CDR3 is TGTGCCAGTAGACGACAGGGGGCCGGCGGGGAGCTGTTTTTT.

This clone was counted between two and nine times. Other DNA sequences in this specimen translate into the identical CDR3. V gene TRBV30 combines with J gene TRBJ1-1; D is ambiguous. V gave up 0 bases and J gave up 2 bases, with 7 bases separating them. The germline gives CDR1 GTSNPN, CDR2 SVGIG (reference sequence). This CDR3 is built from 13 residues. CDR3 sequence: CAWSVLGNTEAFF. In DNA, the CDR3 is TGTGCCTGGAGTGTACTCGGTAACACTGAAGCTTTCTTT.

This clone was counted only a few times. The rearrangement joins TRBV19 to TRBJ2-6; D might be TRBD1 (5 bases). V lost 4 bases and J 0 bases, leaving 7 bases between the germline ends. The germline gives CDR1 LNHDA, CDR2 SQIVND (reference sequence). The CDR3 runs to 15 residues. CDR3 in DNA: TGTGCCAGTAGTACACAGGACTCTGGGGCCAACGTCCTGACTTTC. Its translation: CASSTQDSGANVLTF.

The chain links TRBV29-1 to TRBJ1-2; 10 bases are a match to TRBD1. The CDR3 is 15 residues long. Trimming removed 5 bases from V and 1 base from J; junction bases left unmatched: 7. The germline V gene encodes CDR1 SQVTM and CDR2 ANQGSEA. CDR3 residues: CSVKGQGEVNYGYTF. DNA of the CDR3: TGCAGCGTTAAAGGACAGGGGGAGGTTAACTATGGCTACACCTTC.

This sequence joins TRBV30 and TRBJ2-5; D could derive from TRBD1 or TRBD2 (5 bases each). The CDR3 is made up of 15 amino acids. Germline-derived CDR1 and CDR2 are GTSNPN and SVGIG (reference sequence). V shed 2 bases and J shed 5 bases, with 18 bases lying between them. The CDR3 DNA reads as TGTGCCTGGAGTCCTTCCCCACCATGGGGGGAGACCCAGTACTTC. Amino acids: CAWSPSPPWGETQYF.

The chain joins TRBV25-1 to TRBJ2-1; 13 bases align to TRBD2. CDR1 MGHDK and CDR2 SYGVNS come from the germline V gene. CDR3 length equals 17 residues. Trimming cost V 2 bases and J 9 bases; bases outside gene matches: 10. Here the CDR3 DNA reads TGTGCCAGCAGTGAACACGCCGGGACTAGCGGGAAGGGTGAGCAGTTCTTC. Translation: CASSEHAGTSGKGEQFF.

The chain carries TRBV4-1 and TRBJ2-2, with TRBD2 matching 7 bases. Germline V gives CDR1 MGHRA, CDR2 YSYEKL. V was clipped by 6 bases and J by 8 bases; unmatched bases: 12. The CDR3 contains 15 residues. The CDR3 reads CASSQIAGRLGELFF. CDR3 coding DNA: TGCGCCAGCAGTCAAATAGCGGGTCGCCTTGGGGAGCTGTTTTTT.

Here the CDR3 reads CASSNGQPGAYEQYF. CDR3 nucleotides: TGTGCCAGCAGCAATGGACAGCCGGGGGCCTACGAGCAGTACTTC. This sequence joins TRBV7-8 and TRBJ2-7; D tentatively fits TRBD1 or TRBD2 (6 bases each). This CDR3 contains 15 residues. Per the germline V gene, CDR1 is SGHVS and CDR2 is FQNEAQ. Trimming took off 5 bases at V and 2 bases at J, with 16 bases between the two ends. The variable domain in full, completed from reference TRBV7-8 and TRBJ2-7, reads GAGVSQSPRYKVAKRGQDVALRCDPISGHVSLFWYQQALGQGPEFLTYFQNEAQLDKSGLPSDRFFAERPEGSVSTLKIQRTQQEDSAVYLCASSNGQPGAYEQYFGPGTRLTVT.

The CDR3 bases are TGTGCCAGCAGTTACTCGGCAGGTTTGGGTTGGGGGACCCAGTACTTC. Protein sequence: CASSYSAGLGWGTQYF. This chain joins TRBV6-5 and TRBJ2-5; D is ambiguous. The CDR3 runs 16 residues. The V gene's germline CDR1 is MNHEY and CDR2 SVGAGI. Between the trimmed V and J ends, which lost 0 bases and 7 bases, there was a span of 18 bases.

The chain recombines TRBV25-1 with TRBJ2-4; TRBD1 might be the D (6 bases). The V end was cut by 7 bases, the J end by 6 bases, with 13 bases between. The CDR3 is 13 residues long. Germline V gene sequence: CDR1 MGHDK, CDR2 SYGVNS. The CDR3 bases are TGTGCCAGCAAGAACAGGGTCGGAAACATTCAGTACTTC. This translates into CASKNRVGNIQYF.

A single count supports this clone. The chain carries TRBV7-8 and TRBJ2-5; tentative D call: TRBD2 (5 bases). The CDR3 has 14 residues. Trimming removed 5 bases at V and 4 bases at J, with 14 bases between. The V gene's germline CDR1 is SGHVS and CDR2 FQNEAQ. In DNA form, the CDR3 reads TGTGCCAGCAGCAGCTGGAGCGGACTAGAGACCCAGTACTTC. As protein: CASSSWSGLETQYF.

This clone was seen more than once but under ten times. This chain uses TRBV5-6 with TRBJ1-6; TRBD1 agrees at 10 bases. The CDR3 extends over 16 amino acids. Germline V lookup: CDR1 SGHDT, CDR2 YYEEEE. Trimming took 0 bases from V and 10 from J; bases not matched to a gene: 7. CDR3 amino acids: CASSLAGTGARSPLHF. The CDR3 DNA sequence: TGTGCCAGCAGCTTGGCTGGGACAGGGGCGCGCTCACCCCTCCACTTT.